This T cell receptor (beta chain) originates from a study of shared clonotypes between healthy human individuals (dated by TCRdb to 2018 to 2021). With regard to the full study: A couple of women and a few men aged 18 to 49 years were included in the cohort. Per donor, three plates each were used for CD4 naive and CD4 memory, two for CD8 naive, and one for CD8 memory. The study deeply sequenced blood TCR repertoires of roughly five healthy adults to estimate repertoire size and the extent of clonotype sharing between individuals. To increase sequencing depth and limit assay-specific biases, TCR repertoire library preparation and sequencing were carried out by different laboratories using diverse techniques. Per donor, leukapheresis produced somewhere between about 0.85 and 10 billion PBMCs. The research as a whole found: Naive subsets generally had larger estimated clonotype richness than memory subsets did. Across four donors, approximately 5% of naive CD4, approximately 4% of naive CD8, about 2.3% of memory CD4, and 0.3% to 0.45% of memory CD8 clonotypes were shared. Because the study included a small number of donors, the genetic and exposure-history diversity represented was limited. Higher generation probabilities were observed for clonotypes shared by all four sorted-subset donors than for non-shared clonotypes. Incomplete sequencing was indicated by rarefaction of sorted-subset datasets, despite the large sequencing depth. Based on pairwise subsampling, the degree of clonotype sharing among donors was expected to be affected by sequencing depth. Sampling was restricted to blood, and TCR repertoires in tissue are likely to differ from TCR repertoires in blood.

TCR CDR3 regions were amplified from genomic DNA by multiplex PCR using the deep immunoSEQ assay. For each cell subset, the extracted genomic DNA was distributed evenly across all wells of several immunoSEQ 96-well plates, and each plate served as one replicate. Each replicate PCR for sorted subsets received approximately 220 ng genomic DNA, equal to roughly 33,000 T cell genomes. Purified libraries were quantified with a Qubit 3.0 fluorometer, sized on a Bioanalyzer 2100, and re-quantified with the KAPA Library Quantification kit. A separate single-read 150-cycle Illumina NextSeq 550 flow cell was used to sequence each immunoSEQ 96-well plate. Per the source publication's procedure: The immunoSEQ output contained only junctional sequences without quality scores, so filtering could not match that applied to full-length reads. To assign V/J genes and CDR3, sequences were annotated using PyIR, a Python wrapper for IgBLAST v1.9, with IMGT germline references. Reads were filtered out if the reads had weak V/J assignments (E-value above 1e-6), no CDR3, stop codons, out-of-frame junctions, or ambiguous translated residues. V3J clonotypes were defined as sequences sharing the same inferred V gene, J gene, and CDR3 amino acid sequence. The percentage overlap between two repertoires was calculated by dividing the number of shared unique clonotypes by the size of the smaller repertoire. Three approaches were used to assess repertoire richness: RTK rarefaction, the Chao1 estimator, and Recon v2.1 estimates of unobserved clonotypes. OLGA was used to compute generation probabilities for all TCRbeta clonotypes that the gDNA method yielded from a handful of donors. TCRdb stores this immuneACCESS table with in-frame sequences only. Part of the clones is absent; in the studies checked, under half of the shortfall reflects unresolved V genes, and no reason is known for the rest. V and J calls and clone size are as listed in that table; D and trimming were resolved from the DNA. Across this sample there are about 1.9 million clones, with roughly 93% seen only once. The top ten constitute approximately 1.7% of the sample.

The CDR3 spans 16 residues, from the cysteine through the phenylalanine. The kept DNA is CDR3 alone, 48 bases in frame from the first base. The germline V gene provides CDR1 SGHVS and CDR2 FQNEAQ. V gives up 5 bases and J gives up 5 bases, and the segment between their germline ends measures 20 bases. CD8 naive samples were CD45RO-negative cells positively selected for CCR7, giving a CD45RA+CCR7+ population that excluded TemRA cells. The donors were healthy, HIV-negative adults who had no recently reported acute infections or vaccinations. Every donor was a Caucasian adult residing in Nashville, Tennessee, USA. After blood collection by leukapheresis, PBMCs were isolated using Ficoll-Histopaque density gradient centrifugation and then cryopreserved in the vapor phase of liquid nitrogen. Analytical flow cytometry was used to check the purity and quantity of each magnetically sorted T cell population. Each sorted fraction had its genomic DNA isolated and then quantified by UV absorbance on a Nanodrop 2000c.

With regard to this clone: Its antigen is unknown. No much larger clone is present one base from it, and per-base qualities are unavailable.

The clonotype comes from a man aged 18-30 years in good health. Some clones in this sample may be carry-over from other donors' samples. Sequenced material: naive CD8+ T cells from PBMCs. The sample's cell subset or site label is to be understood as: CD45RA+CCR7+. The chain is assembled from TRBV7-8 and TRBJ2-3, and possibly TRBD2, on 6 matching bases. DNA sequence: TGTGCCAGCAGCCCTGGGCCGGGAGAAGGTCAAGATACGCAGTATTTT. This is translated as CASSPGPGEGQDTQYF.